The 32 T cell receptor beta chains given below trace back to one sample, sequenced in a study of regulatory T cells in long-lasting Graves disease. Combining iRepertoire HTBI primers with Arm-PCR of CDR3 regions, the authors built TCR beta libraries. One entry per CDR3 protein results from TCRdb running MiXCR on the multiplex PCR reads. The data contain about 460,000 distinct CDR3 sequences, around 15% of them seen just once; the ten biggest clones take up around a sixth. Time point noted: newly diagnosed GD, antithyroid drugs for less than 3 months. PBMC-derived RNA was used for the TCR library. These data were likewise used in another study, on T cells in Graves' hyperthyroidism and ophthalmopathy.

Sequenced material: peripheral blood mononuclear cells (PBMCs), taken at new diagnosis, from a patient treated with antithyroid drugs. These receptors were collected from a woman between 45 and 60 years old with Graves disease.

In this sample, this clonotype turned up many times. The chain's CDR3 is CASQQGGQAEKLFF. In DNA form, the CDR3 reads TGTGCCAGCCAACAGGGGGGACAGGCTGAAAAACTGTTTTTT. This chain uses TRBV28 with TRBJ1-4; TRBD1 matches at 8 bases. The CDR3 extends over 14 amino acids. The ends lost 8 bases at V and 7 bases at J; junction bases unmatched: 9. Germline CDR1 is MDHEN and CDR2 is SYDVKM. Full variable domain (missing parts from reference TRBV28 and TRBJ1-4): DVKVTQSSRYLVKRTGEKVFLECVQDMDHENMFWYRQDPGLGLRLIYFSYDVKMKEKGDIPEGYSVSREKKERFSLILESASTNQTSMYLCASQQGGQAEKLFFGSGTQLSVL.

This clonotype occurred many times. CDR3 nucleotide sequence: TGTGCCAGCAGCACCATTCCACAGGGGTCGTACGAGCAGTACTTC. This encodes CASSTIPQGSYEQYF. The genes are TRBV6-1 and TRBJ2-7, with 7 bases fitting TRBD1. CDR1 is MNHNS, CDR2 SASEGT, per germline. The CDR3 has 15 residues. Trimming at V came to 6 bases and at J to 4 bases, leaving 12 bases not matched to a gene.

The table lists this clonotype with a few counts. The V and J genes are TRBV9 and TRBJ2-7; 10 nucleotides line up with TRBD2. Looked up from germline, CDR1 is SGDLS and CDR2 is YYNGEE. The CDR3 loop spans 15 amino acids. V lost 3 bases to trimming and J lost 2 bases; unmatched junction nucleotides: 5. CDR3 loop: CASSDGTSVTYEQYF. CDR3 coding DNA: TGTGCCAGCAGCGATGGGACTAGCGTAACCTACGAGCAGTACTTC. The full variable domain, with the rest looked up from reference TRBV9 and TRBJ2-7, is DSGVTQTPKHLITATGQRVTLRCSPRSGDLSVYWYQQSLDQGLQFLIQYYNGEERAKGNILERFSAQQFPDLHSELNLSSLELGDSALYFCASSDGTSVTYEQYFGPGTRLTVT.

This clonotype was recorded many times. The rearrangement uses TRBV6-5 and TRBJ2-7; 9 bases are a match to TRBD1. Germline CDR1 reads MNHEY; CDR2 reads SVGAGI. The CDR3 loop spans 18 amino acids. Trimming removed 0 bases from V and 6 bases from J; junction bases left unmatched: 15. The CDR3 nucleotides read TGTGCCAGCAGTTACTCGTGGGGACAGGGCGGACTCGGGAGCGAGCAGTACTTC. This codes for CASSYSWGQGGLGSEQYF.

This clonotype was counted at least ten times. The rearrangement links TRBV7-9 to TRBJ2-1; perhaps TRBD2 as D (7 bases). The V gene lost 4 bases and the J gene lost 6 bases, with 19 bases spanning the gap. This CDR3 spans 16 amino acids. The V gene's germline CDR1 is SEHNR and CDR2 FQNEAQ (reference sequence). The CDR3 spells CASSSGGGRNVNEQFF. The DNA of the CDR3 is TGTGCCAGCAGCTCCGGGGGCGGGAGAAATGTCAATGAGCAGTTCTTC.

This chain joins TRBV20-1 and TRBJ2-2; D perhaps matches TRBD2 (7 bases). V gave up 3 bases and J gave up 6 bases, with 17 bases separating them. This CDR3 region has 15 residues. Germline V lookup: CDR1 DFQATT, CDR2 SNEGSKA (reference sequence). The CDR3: CSARKGGELAGELFF. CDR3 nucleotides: TGCAGTGCTAGGAAAGGGGGGGAACTGGCCGGGGAGCTGTTTTTT.

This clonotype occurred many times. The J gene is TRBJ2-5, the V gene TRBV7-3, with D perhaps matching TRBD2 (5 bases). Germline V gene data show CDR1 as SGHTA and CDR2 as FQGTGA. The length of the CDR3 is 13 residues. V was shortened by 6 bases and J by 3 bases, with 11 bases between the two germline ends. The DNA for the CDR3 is TGTGCCAGCAGTCGAGGGCGGGAAGAGACCCAGTACTTC. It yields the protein CASSRGREETQYF.

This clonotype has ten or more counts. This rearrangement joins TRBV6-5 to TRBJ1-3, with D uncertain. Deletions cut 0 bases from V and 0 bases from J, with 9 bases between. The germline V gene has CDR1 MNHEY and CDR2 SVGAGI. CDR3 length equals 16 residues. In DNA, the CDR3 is TGTGCCAGCAGTTACTCTTCCTTTAACTCTGGAAACACCATATATTTT. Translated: CASSYSSFNSGNTIYF.

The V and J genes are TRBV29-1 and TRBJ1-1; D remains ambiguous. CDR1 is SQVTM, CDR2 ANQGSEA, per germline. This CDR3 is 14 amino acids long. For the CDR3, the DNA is TGCAGGGCCTCTCTCAGTGGAACGAACACTGAAGCTTTCTTT. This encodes CRASLSGTNTEAFF.

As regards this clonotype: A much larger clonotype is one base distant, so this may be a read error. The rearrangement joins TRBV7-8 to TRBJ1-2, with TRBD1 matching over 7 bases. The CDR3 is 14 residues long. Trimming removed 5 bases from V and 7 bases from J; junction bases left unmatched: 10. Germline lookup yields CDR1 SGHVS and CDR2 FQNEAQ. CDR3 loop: CASSPTQGGFGYTF. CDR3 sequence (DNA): TGTGCCAGCAGCCCGACCCAGGGGGGCTTTGGCTACACCTTC.

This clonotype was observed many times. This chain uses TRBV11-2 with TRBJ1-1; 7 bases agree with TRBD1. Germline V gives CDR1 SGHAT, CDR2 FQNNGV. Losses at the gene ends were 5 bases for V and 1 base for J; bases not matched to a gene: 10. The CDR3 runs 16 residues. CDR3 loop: CASSPPTGVGNTEAFF. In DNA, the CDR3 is TGTGCCAGCAGCCCTCCTACAGGGGTTGGGAACACTGAAGCTTTCTTT.

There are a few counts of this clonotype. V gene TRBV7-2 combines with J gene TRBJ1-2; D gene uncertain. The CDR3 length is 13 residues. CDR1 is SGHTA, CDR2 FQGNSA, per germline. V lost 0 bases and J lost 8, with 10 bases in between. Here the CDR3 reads CASSLAGYTGYTF. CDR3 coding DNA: TGTGCCAGCAGCTTAGCAGGGTATACAGGCTACACCTTC.

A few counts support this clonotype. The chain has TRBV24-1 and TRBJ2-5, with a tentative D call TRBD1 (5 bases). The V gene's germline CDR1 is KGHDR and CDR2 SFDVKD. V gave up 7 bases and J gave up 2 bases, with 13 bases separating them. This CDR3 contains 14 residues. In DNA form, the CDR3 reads TGTGCCACCAGCGACCGGACATATCAAGAGACCCAGTACTTC. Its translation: CATSDRTYQETQYF.

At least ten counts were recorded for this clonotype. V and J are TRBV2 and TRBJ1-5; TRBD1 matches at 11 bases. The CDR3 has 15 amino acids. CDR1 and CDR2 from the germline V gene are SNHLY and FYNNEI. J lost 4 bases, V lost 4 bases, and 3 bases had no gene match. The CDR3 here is CASSVGQGGNQPQHF. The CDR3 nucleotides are TGTGCCAGCAGTGTGGGACAGGGGGGAAATCAGCCCCAGCATTTT. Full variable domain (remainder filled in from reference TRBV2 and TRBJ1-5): EPEVTQTPSHQVTQMGQEVILRCVPISNHLYFYWYRQILGQKVEFLVSFYNNEISEKSEIFDDQFSVERPDGSNFTLKIRSTKLEDSAMYFCASSVGQGGNQPQHFGDGTRLSIL.

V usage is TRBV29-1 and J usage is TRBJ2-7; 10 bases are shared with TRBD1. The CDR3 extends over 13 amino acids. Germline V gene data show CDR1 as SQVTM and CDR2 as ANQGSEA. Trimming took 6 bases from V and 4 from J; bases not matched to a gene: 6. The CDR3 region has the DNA TGCAGCGTACGTCCGGGACAGGGGTACGAGCAGTACTTC. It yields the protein CSVRPGQGYEQYF.

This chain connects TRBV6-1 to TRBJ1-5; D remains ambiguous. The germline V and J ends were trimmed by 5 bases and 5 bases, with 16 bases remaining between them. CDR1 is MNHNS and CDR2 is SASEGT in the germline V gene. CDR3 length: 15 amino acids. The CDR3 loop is CASSLGGGPDQPQHF. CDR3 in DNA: TGTGCCAGCAGTCTAGGCGGCGGCCCCGATCAGCCCCAGCATTTT.

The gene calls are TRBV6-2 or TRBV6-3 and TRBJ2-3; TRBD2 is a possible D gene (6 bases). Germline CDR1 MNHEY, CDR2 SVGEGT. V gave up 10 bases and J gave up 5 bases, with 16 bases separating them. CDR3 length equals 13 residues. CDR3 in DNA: TGTGCCACTCATCGAAGGCGGGAAGATACGCAGTATTTT. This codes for CATHRRREDTQYF.

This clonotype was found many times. The CDR3 DNA reads TGTGCCCTTAGGGGGAAATCCTACAATGAGCAGTTCTTC. Translated: CALRGKSYNEQFF. The chain is built from TRBV30 and TRBJ2-1; tentative D call: TRBD1 (6 bases). Looked up from germline, CDR1 is GTSNPN and CDR2 is SVGIG (reference sequence). The CDR3 sequence is 13 residues long. V was pared by 8 bases and J by 1 base, with 12 bases between.

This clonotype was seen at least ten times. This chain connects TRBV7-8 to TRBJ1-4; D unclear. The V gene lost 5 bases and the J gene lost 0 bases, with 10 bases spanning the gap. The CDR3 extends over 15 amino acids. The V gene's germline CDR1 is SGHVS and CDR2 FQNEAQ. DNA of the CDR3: TGTGCCAGCAGCCCGGGGTTTTCAACTAATGAAAAACTGTTTTTT. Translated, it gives CASSPGFSTNEKLFF.

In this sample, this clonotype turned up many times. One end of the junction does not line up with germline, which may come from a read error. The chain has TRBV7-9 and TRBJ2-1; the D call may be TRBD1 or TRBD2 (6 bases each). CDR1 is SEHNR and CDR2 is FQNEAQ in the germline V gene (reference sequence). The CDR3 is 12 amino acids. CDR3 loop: CASSLWGANAPF. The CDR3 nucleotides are TGTGCCAGCAGCTTGTGGGGGGCTAACGCTCCCTTC.

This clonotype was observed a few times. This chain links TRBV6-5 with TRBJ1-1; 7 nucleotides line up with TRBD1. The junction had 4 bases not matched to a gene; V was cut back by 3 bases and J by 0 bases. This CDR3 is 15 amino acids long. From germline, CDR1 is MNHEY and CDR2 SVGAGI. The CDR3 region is CASSYSTGMNTEAFF. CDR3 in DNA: TGTGCCAGCAGTTATTCGACAGGGATGAACACTGAAGCTTTCTTT.

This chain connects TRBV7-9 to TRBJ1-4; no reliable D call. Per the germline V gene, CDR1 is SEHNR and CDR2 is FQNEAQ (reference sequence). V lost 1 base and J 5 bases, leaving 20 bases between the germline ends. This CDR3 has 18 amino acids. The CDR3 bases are TGTGCCAGCAGCTTAGGGAGTCTAGGGCGGAGAACCAATGAAAAACTGTTTTTT. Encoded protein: CASSLGSLGRRTNEKLFF.

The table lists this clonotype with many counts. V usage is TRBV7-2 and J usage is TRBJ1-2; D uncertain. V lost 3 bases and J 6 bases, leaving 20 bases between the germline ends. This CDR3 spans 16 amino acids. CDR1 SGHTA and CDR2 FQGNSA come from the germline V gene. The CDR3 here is CASSFGVRRRRDGYTF. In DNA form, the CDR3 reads TGTGCCAGCAGCTTTGGTGTAAGAAGGAGGAGGGATGGCTACACCTTC.

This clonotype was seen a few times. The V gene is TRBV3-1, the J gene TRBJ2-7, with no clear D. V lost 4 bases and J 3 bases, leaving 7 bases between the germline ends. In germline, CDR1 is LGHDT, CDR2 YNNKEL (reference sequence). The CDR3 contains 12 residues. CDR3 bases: TGTGCCAGCAGCCGCCAACACTACGAGCAGTACTTC. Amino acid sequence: CASSRQHYEQYF.

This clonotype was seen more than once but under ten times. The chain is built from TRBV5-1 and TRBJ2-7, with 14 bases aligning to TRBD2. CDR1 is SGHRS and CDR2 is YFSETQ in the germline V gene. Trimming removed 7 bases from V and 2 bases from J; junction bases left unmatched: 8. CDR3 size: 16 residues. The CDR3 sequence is CASRAGTSGGTYEQYF. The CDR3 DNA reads TGCGCCAGCCGGGCCGGGACTAGCGGGGGAACCTACGAGCAGTACTTC.

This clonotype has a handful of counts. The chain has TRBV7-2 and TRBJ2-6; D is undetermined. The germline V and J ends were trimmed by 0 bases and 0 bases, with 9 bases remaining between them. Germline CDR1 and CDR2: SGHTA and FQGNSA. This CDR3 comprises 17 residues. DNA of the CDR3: TGTGCCAGCAGCTTAGCCGGCAGAGTCTCTGGGGCCAACGTCCTGACTTTC. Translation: CASSLAGRVSGANVLTF.

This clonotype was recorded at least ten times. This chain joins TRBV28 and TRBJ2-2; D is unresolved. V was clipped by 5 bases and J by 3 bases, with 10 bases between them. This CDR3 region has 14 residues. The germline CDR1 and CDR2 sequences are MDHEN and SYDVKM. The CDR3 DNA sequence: TGTGCCAGCAGTAATCGACTCGACACCGGGGAGCTGTTTTTT. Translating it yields CASSNRLDTGELFF.

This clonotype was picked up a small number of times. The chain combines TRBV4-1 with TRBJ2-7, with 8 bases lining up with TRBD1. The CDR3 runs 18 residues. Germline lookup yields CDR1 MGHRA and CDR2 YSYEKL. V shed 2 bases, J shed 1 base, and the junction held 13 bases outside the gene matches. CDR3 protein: CASSQNPPRGLWSYEQYF. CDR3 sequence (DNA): TGCGCCAGCAGCCAAAACCCCCCCAGGGGGCTGTGGTCCTACGAGCAGTACTTC.

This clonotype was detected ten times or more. The CDR3 DNA reads TGTGCCAGCAGCCAAGTCCGTCTAGCGGGACGCTCCTACGAGCAGTACTTC. The encoded protein is CASSQVRLAGRSYEQYF. The chain carries TRBV7-8 and TRBJ2-7, with 9 bases identical to TRBD2. Germline CDR1 SGHVS, CDR2 FQNEAQ. V shed 5 bases and J 0 bases; nucleotides not matched to a gene: 11. The CDR3 runs 17 residues.

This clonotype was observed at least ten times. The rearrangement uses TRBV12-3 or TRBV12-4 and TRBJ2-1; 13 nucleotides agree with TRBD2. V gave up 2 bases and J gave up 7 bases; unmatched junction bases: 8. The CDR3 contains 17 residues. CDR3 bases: TGTGCCAGCAGTTTATTTTTGACTAGCGGGAGGAGGAATGAGCAGTTCTTC. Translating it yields CASSLFLTSGRRNEQFF.

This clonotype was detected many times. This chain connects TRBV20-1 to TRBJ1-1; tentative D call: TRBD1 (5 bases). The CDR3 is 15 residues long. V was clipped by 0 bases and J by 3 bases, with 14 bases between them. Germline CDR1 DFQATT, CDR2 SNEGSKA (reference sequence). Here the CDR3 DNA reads TGCAGTGCTAGAGATAGCCAGGGTAGTGACACTGAAGCTTTCTTT. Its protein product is CSARDSQGSDTEAFF.

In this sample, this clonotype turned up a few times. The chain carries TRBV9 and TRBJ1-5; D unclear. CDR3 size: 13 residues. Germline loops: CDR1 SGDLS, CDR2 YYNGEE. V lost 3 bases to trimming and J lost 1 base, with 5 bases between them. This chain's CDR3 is CASSAVSNQPQHF. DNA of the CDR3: TGTGCCAGCAGCGCCGTCAGCAATCAGCCCCAGCATTTT.